The TCR beta chain described here comes from a study of blood T cell repertoires in COVID-19. Study information: PBMCs, B-cell-depleted T cells, or T cells were the source of the cDNA or gDNA that made up the material.

Adults between about 18 and 89 years of age took part from about two dozen US areas. Allocation to cohorts depended on clinical history reported by the participants. V lost 2 bases to trimming and J lost 1 base, with 5 bases between them. This CDR3 has 13 amino acids. Per germline, CDR1 LGHDT and CDR2 YNNKEL (reference sequence). How the authors handled the data: The authors estimated nucleated cell counts from reference gene primer amplification. The repertoire was sequenced with immunoSEQ multiplex PCR; TCRdb's copy has only in-frame clones and lacks some. That table gives V, J and clone size, and the DNA gave D and trimming. The table includes about 280,000 clones, roughly 90% detected once.

The receptor was derived from a woman aged 60 to 75 who had recovered from COVID-19. The sequencing sample was made of PBMCs or T cells enriched from blood (not recorded which). The J gene is TRBJ2-5, the V gene TRBV3-1 (or the pseudogene TRBV3-2), with unresolved D. Written as DNA, the CDR3 is TGTGCCAGCAGCCAAAACAGCCAAGAGACCCAGTACTTC. Translating it yields CASSQNSQETQYF.